Presented here are 2 T cell receptor beta chains from one specimen sequenced in a study of PD-1 blockade in mismatch repair-deficient tumors. Libraries were prepared by immunoSEQ multiplex PCR; TCRdb keeps only in-frame clonotypes and omits some of them. Among some 40,000 clones listed, over 80% were seen once. The sequences come from PBMCs, collected about 40 weeks after starting pembrolizumab. These receptors were collected from an adult with mismatch repair-deficient cancer.

This chain uses TRBV6-1 with TRBJ2-7; D remains ambiguous. The ends were cut back, 7 bases at V and 0 bases at J, with 16 bases in the middle. The V gene's germline CDR1 is MNHNS and CDR2 SASEGT. The CDR3 has 15 amino acids. The CDR3 loop reads CASILKADSSYEQYF. The CDR3 nucleotides are TGTGCCAGCATCTTGAAGGCGGATAGCTCCTACGAGCAGTACTTC.

This clone came up once. The chain combines TRBV6-5 with TRBJ1-5, with 7 positions matching TRBD1. Germline values: CDR1 MNHEY, CDR2 SVGAGI. The CDR3 extends over 14 amino acids. V shed 6 bases, J shed 0 bases, and the junction held 2 bases outside the gene matches. CDR3 in amino acids: CASRRDSSNQPQHF. CDR3 DNA: TGTGCCAGCAGGAGGGACAGTAGCAATCAGCCCCAGCATTTT.